These 22 T cell receptor beta chains originate from one sample sequenced in a study of cytomegalovirus exposure and HLA in healthy donors. 13 Jbeta primers and 60 Vbeta primers were used for the PCR. Sequencing was performed with immunoSEQ multiplex PCR; in TCRdb, only in-frame clones are kept and a portion is missing. The table has fewer than 200,000 clones, roughly 87% seen once. The source material was PBMCs. The receptors originated from a girl less than two years old in good health and CMV-seronegative.

Only a few counts were recorded for this clone. This sequence joins TRBV11-1 and TRBJ2-7, with TRBD2 matching 8 bases. The CDR3 extends over 14 amino acids. CDR1 and CDR2 (germline): SGHAT, FQDESV (reference sequence). The ends lost 6 bases at V and 0 bases at J; junction bases unmatched: 4. The CDR3 protein is CASRETSGSYEQYF. Here the CDR3 DNA reads TGTGCCAGCAGGGAAACTAGCGGCTCCTACGAGCAGTACTTC.

CDR3 DNA: TGTGCCAGTAGTTTGCGACAGGACACCCTAGGGGATTCACCCCTCCACTTT. Protein product: CASSLRQDTLGDSPLHF. V and J are TRBV19 and TRBJ1-6, with D possibly matching TRBD1 (6 bases). The germline V gene encodes CDR1 LNHDA and CDR2 SQIVND (reference sequence). V lost 5 bases and J 8 bases, leaving 22 bases between the germline ends. The CDR3 covers 17 residues. Filled out from reference TRBV19 and TRBJ1-6, the complete variable domain reads DGGITQSPKYLFRKEGQNVTLSCEQNLNHDAMYWYRQDPGQGLRLIYYSQIVNDFQKGDIAEGYSVSREKKESFPLTVTSAQKNPTAFYLCASSLRQDTLGDSPLHFGNGTRLTVT.

This clone is a singleton in its sample. The same CDR3 also results from other DNA sequences found in this sample. The gene calls are TRBV5-1 and TRBJ2-3, with D perhaps matching TRBD1 (6 bases). This CDR3 has 15 amino acids. The germline CDR1 and CDR2 sequences are SGHRS and YFSETQ. Trimming stripped 0 bases from V and 0 bases from J, with 8 bases between. The CDR3 coding sequence is TGCGCCAGCAGCTTGGGGCAGGGGAGCACAGATACGCAGTATTTT. Protein: CASSLGQGSTDTQYF.

The table lists this clone with a count of one. The chain has TRBV2 and TRBJ1-2; D uncertain. Germline V gene sequence: CDR1 SNHLY, CDR2 FYNNEI. The CDR3 has 13 residues. Trimming took 4 bases from V and 8 from J, leaving 14 bases between them. The CDR3 here is CASSVGSGRGYTF. CDR3 nucleotides: TGTGCCAGCAGTGTTGGTTCAGGCCGCGGCTACACCTTC.

This clone was seen a few times. The chain combines TRBV2 with TRBJ1-1; D unresolved. The germline CDR1 and CDR2 sequences are SNHLY and FYNNEI. V gave up 1 base and J gave up 10 bases, with 7 bases separating them. The CDR3 spans 11 residues. CDR3 in amino acids: CASSEVAGAFF. The CDR3 nucleotides read TGTGCCAGCAGTGAAGTGGCAGGAGCTTTCTTT.

V gene TRBV29-1 combines with J gene TRBJ2-5; 9 bases match TRBD1. The CDR3 is 15 amino acids. V lost 5 bases to trimming and J lost 5 bases; unmatched junction nucleotides: 12. Germline CDR1 SQVTM, CDR2 ANQGSEA. The CDR3 loop reads CSVLTGGTRRETQYF. The DNA of the CDR3 is TGCAGCGTTCTGACAGGGGGGACCCGCCGGGAGACCCAGTACTTC.

The chain links TRBV7-9 to TRBJ1-1; unclear D gene. This CDR3 comprises 13 residues. V was cut by 1 base and J by 3 bases, with 6 bases left in between. From germline, CDR1 is SEHNR and CDR2 FQNEAQ (reference sequence). CDR3 coding DNA: TGTGCCAGCAGCTTAGGGACTTACACTGAAGCTTTCTTT. Protein sequence: CASSLGTYTEAFF.

This clone was seen more than once but under ten times. The chain carries TRBV6-5 and TRBJ2-7, with D possibly matching TRBD1 (6 bases). The CDR3 extends over 13 amino acids. Germline CDR1 MNHEY, CDR2 SVGAGI. The V gene lost 6 bases and the J gene lost 0 bases, with 9 bases spanning the gap. Written as DNA, the CDR3 is TGTGCCAGCAGACACAGGGCCTCCTACGAGCAGTACTTC. Its translation is CASRHRASYEQYF.

The V call is TRBV13, the J call TRBJ2-7, with 11 bases matching TRBD2. The CDR3 is 15 residues long. Germline lookup yields CDR1 PRHDT and CDR2 FYEKMQ (reference sequence). J gave up 1 base and V 5 bases, and 4 bases lay outside the gene matches. CDR3 amino acids: CASSPRTSGSYEQYF. CDR3 sequence (DNA): TGTGCCAGCAGCCCCAGGACTAGCGGGTCCTACGAGCAGTACTTC.

The V gene is TRBV11-2, the J gene TRBJ2-3; 8 nucleotides align to TRBD1. CDR1 and CDR2 (germline): SGHAT, FQNNGV. J lost 14 bases, V lost 5 bases, and 9 bases had no gene match. The CDR3 is 12 amino acids. The CDR3 region is CASSVGQGGLYF. Written as DNA, the CDR3 is TGTGCCAGCAGCGTCGGACAGGGCGGGCTGTATTTT.

V and J are TRBV7-9 and TRBJ2-7, with 13 bases lining up with TRBD2. CDR1 is SEHNR and CDR2 is FQNEAQ in the germline V gene (reference sequence). The trim removed 6 bases at V and 1 base at J, leaving 6 bases unmatched. The CDR3 runs to 16 residues. The CDR3 DNA follows: TGTGCCAGCAGAGGACTAGCGGGAGCTATGTCCTACGAGCAGTACTTC. It specifies CASRGLAGAMSYEQYF.

The gene calls are TRBV4-3 and TRBJ2-4; TRBD2 aligns across 8 bases. The CDR3 contains 20 residues. V dropped 0 bases and J dropped 0; count of bases not matched to a gene: 13. In germline, CDR1 is LGHNA, CDR2 YSLEER. The CDR3 DNA reads as TGCGCCAGCAGCCAAGACAGAGCGGGAGTGGGGGATCTAGCCAAAAACATTCAGTACTTC. Translating gives CASSQDRAGVGDLAKNIQYF.

The J gene is TRBJ2-7, the V gene TRBV7-9; 8 positions agree with TRBD1. This CDR3 spans 14 amino acids. The germline gives CDR1 SEHNR, CDR2 FQNEAQ (reference sequence). J was trimmed by 6 bases and V by 2 bases; bases with no gene match: 6. CDR3 loop: CASSLPLGQGEQYF. DNA of the CDR3: TGTGCCAGCAGCTTACCGCTCGGACAGGGCGAGCAGTACTTC.

V gene TRBV4-1 combines with J gene TRBJ2-3, with D unclear. The CDR3 has 11 residues. V lost 4 bases and J lost 8, with 7 bases in between. CDR1 is MGHRA, CDR2 YSYEKL, per germline. CDR3 sequence: CASSLVATQYF. CDR3 nucleotide sequence: TGCGCCAGCAGCCTGGTGGCTACGCAGTATTTT.

V is TRBV30 and J is TRBJ1-6; TRBD1 is a possible D gene (6 bases). The V gene lost 3 bases and the J gene lost 9 bases, with 21 bases spanning the gap. Per germline, CDR1 GTSNPN and CDR2 SVGIG (reference sequence). CDR3 length equals 16 residues. The CDR3 loop reads CAWRTLKQGPSSPLHF. The CDR3 nucleotides read TGTGCCTGGAGGACCTTGAAACAGGGTCCAAGTTCACCCCTCCACTTT.

V usage is TRBV29-1 and J usage is TRBJ1-2; perhaps TRBD1 as D (6 bases). The CDR3 length is 15 residues. The V gene's germline CDR1 is SQVTM and CDR2 ANQGSEA. With 3 bases removed from V and 4 bases from J, the gap between germline ends came to 18 bases. For the CDR3, the DNA is TGCAGCGTTGATACAGGGAATAGTGGGCGCTATGGCTACACCTTC. It encodes CSVDTGNSGRYGYTF.

The V gene is TRBV27, the J gene TRBJ1-3, with a tentative D call TRBD1 (5 bases). Trimming stripped 3 bases from V and 3 bases from J, with 15 bases between. Germline values: CDR1 MNHEY, CDR2 SMNVEV (reference sequence). This CDR3 has 16 amino acids. In nucleotides, the CDR3 is TGTGCCAGCAGTTTGAGGAGCGAAGGGGTTGGAAACACCATATATTTT. It codes for CASSLRSEGVGNTIYF.

The gene calls are TRBV15 and TRBJ1-1; 9 bases are shared with TRBD1. Trimming removed 7 bases from V and 8 bases from J; junction bases left unmatched: 14. This CDR3 has 15 amino acids. CDR1 is LNHNV, CDR2 YYDKDF, per germline (reference sequence). CDR3: CATTATIGTGLEAFF. For the CDR3, the DNA is TGTGCCACCACCGCCACTATAGGGACAGGGTTGGAAGCTTTCTTT. The full variable domain, in which reference TRBV15 and TRBJ1-1 provide the parts outside the CDR3, is DAMVIQNPRYQVTQFGKPVTLSCSQTLNHNVMYWYQQKSSQAPKLLFHYYDKDFNNEADTPDNFQSRRPNTSFCFLDIRSPGLGDTAMYLCATTATIGTGLEAFFGQGTRLTVV.

The genes are TRBV4-1 and TRBJ2-7; D is uncertain. Germline CDR1 MGHRA, CDR2 YSYEKL. The CDR3 spans 14 residues. V gave up 1 base and J gave up 0 bases, with 7 bases separating them. CDR3 DNA sequence: TGCGCCAGCAGCCAAGCACCTAGCTCCTACGAGCAGTACTTC. Amino acid sequence: CASSQAPSSYEQYF.

This clone was seen just once. The chain couples TRBV2 to TRBJ2-1, with 7 bases lining up with TRBD1. With V trimmed by 6 bases and J by 5 bases, 13 bases remained unmatched. The CDR3 sequence is 16 residues long. CDR1 SNHLY and CDR2 FYNNEI come from the germline V gene. Written as DNA, the CDR3 is TGTGCCAGCAGAAGAGACAGGGAAGGTAAGGACAATGAGCAGTTCTTC. Amino acid sequence: CASRRDREGKDNEQFF.

The rearrangement links TRBV11-2 to TRBJ2-7; the match to TRBD2 covers 8 bases. The germline CDR1 and CDR2 sequences are SGHAT and FQNNGV. This CDR3 region has 15 residues. The V and J ends lost 5 bases and 3 bases, in that order; junction bases with no gene match: 9. The CDR3 DNA reads TGTGCCAGCAGCCAACCGGGGGGGACGGGCTACGAGCAGTACTTC. This translates into CASSQPGGTGYEQYF.

V gene TRBV6-5 combines with J gene TRBJ2-1; tentative D call: TRBD2 (5 bases). CDR3 length equals 15 residues. CDR1 and CDR2 (germline): MNHEY, SVGAGI. V was shortened by 0 bases and J by 6 bases, with 12 bases between the two germline ends. CDR3 residues: CASSYSWRVFNEQFF. The CDR3, as DNA: TGTGCCAGCAGTTACTCTTGGCGGGTATTCAATGAGCAGTTCTTC.